This T cell receptor beta chain was observed in a study of identical twins. Study-wide findings and caveats: These conclusions were based on statistical analysis (cross-sectional, not following the same donors).

This CDR3 has 14 residues. Looked up from germline, CDR1 is GTSNPN and CDR2 is SVGIG (reference sequence). Trimming cost V 5 bases and J 0 bases, with 12 bases left between them. Concerning this clonotype: Antigen unknown.

TCRdb redid the calling of the 5' RACE reads with MiXCR, one entry per CDR3 protein. The sample comprises approximately 210,000 distinct CDR3 sequences, roughly 7.1% of which are singletons, and about 15% rests with the top ten. These sequences were also reported in another study, on T cells expressing NK-cell markers.

Sequenced: CD8+ T cells sorted from blood. This chain connects TRBV30 to TRBJ2-3, with D possibly being TRBD1 (6 bases). The sequence came from a woman under 30 in good health. The CDR3 DNA follows: TGTGCCTGGGGGCCGGGACAAAGCACAGATACGCAGTATTTT. Amino acids: CAWGPGQSTDTQYF. The whole variable domain, filled in from reference TRBV30 and TRBJ2-3, reads SQTIHQWPATLVQPVGSPLSLECTVEGTSNPNLYWYRQAAGRGLQLLFYSVGIGQISSEVPQNLSASRPQDRQFILSSKKLLLSDSGFYLCAWGPGQSTDTQYFGPGTRLTVL.